These 22 T cell receptor beta chains originate from one sample sequenced in a study of a mutant IDH1 vaccine in newly diagnosed glioma. What these receptors recognize is not known. The method was immunoSEQ multiplex PCR; TCRdb's version includes in-frame clones alone and lacks a portion of them. Of under 70,000 clones detected, 84% appear once; the ten largest clones hold about an eighth. The time point denotes: week 23, last vaccination. Topical imiquimod accompanied each vaccine dose, which consisted of 300 ug of mutant IDH1 20-mer peptide. Material: PBMCs, obtained from a glioma patient whose treatment included an IDH1 peptide vaccine. These receptors were taken from a man aged 18 to 29 with glioma.

This clone was seen just once. The chain couples TRBV18 to TRBJ2-5; 10 bases align to TRBD2. The CDR3 runs 17 residues. Germline CDR1 KGHSH, CDR2 LQKENI. J gave up 5 bases and V 0 bases, and 9 bases lay outside the gene matches. The CDR3 DNA follows: TGTGCCAGCTCACCACCGATAGCTAGCGGGGGCTGGGAGACCCAGTACTTC. This translates into CASSPPIASGGWETQYF.

As to this clone: Sequence at one end of the junction differs from germline and may be a read error. J is TRBJ1-1 and V is TRBV7-3; 7 bases map to TRBD1. The CDR3 is 14 residues long. CDR1 SGHTA and CDR2 FQGTGA come from the germline V gene. The CDR3 loop reads CASSLDRVKTEAFF. Written as DNA, the CDR3 is TGTGCCAGCAGCTTAGACAGGGTGAAGACTGAAGCTTTCTTT.

The sample holds one count of this clone. V gene TRBV7-2 combines with J gene TRBJ2-2; TRBD2 agrees at 14 bases. Germline V CDR1 and CDR2: SGHTA, FQGNSA. The CDR3 has 17 amino acids. The junction had 6 bases not matched to a gene; V was cut back by 4 bases and J by 5 bases. DNA of the CDR3: TGTGCCAGCAGCTGGACTAGCGGGAGGCCGGTTACCGGGGAGCTGTTTTTT. It specifies CASSWTSGRPVTGELFF.

The rearrangement links TRBV18 to TRBJ2-7; 7 nucleotides agree with TRBD1. CDR3 length equals 13 residues. Germline trimming cut 6 bases from V and 3 bases from J; bases unmatched to any gene: 5. Germline V gene lookup returns CDR1 KGHSH and CDR2 LQKENI. The CDR3 here is CASSRQGGYEQYF. The CDR3 nucleotides read TGTGCCAGCTCCCGACAGGGTGGCTACGAGCAGTACTTC.

This chain links TRBV7-9 with TRBJ1-1, with D possibly TRBD1 on 5 matching bases. From germline, CDR1 is SEHNR and CDR2 FQNEAQ (reference sequence). V shed 5 bases and J shed 7 bases, with 11 bases lying between them. This CDR3 is 12 amino acids long. The CDR3 protein is CASSGGAVEAFF. The CDR3 DNA is TGTGCCAGCAGCGGAGGGGCTGTTGAAGCTTTCTTT.

This chain links TRBV18 with TRBJ2-2; D remains unclear. CDR3 length: 14 amino acids. V was clipped by 2 bases and J by 3 bases, with 7 bases between them. Germline V gene data show CDR1 as KGHSH and CDR2 as LQKENI. CDR3 loop: CASSPAQYTGELFF. For the CDR3, the DNA is TGTGCCAGCTCACCAGCGCAGTACACCGGGGAGCTGTTTTTT. Based on the CDR3 plus reference TRBV18 and TRBJ2-2, the full variable domain is NAGVMQNPRHLVRRRGQEARLRCSPMKGHSHVYWYRQLPEEGLKFMVYLQKENIIDESGMPKERFSAEFPKEGPSILRIQQVVRGDSAAYFCASSPAQYTGELFFGEGSRLTVL.

The gene calls are TRBV5-4 and TRBJ2-3; no reliable D call. This CDR3 region has 12 residues. The germline CDR1 and CDR2 sequences are SGHNT and YYREEE (reference sequence). V dropped 0 bases and J dropped 3 bases, with 2 bases sitting between them. CDR3 DNA sequence: TGTGCCAGCAGCTTGGATACAGATACGCAGTATTTT. Translated: CASSLDTDTQYF.

Only one count was recorded for this clone. The chain recombines TRBV2 with TRBJ1-2; D is unresolved. This CDR3 spans 14 amino acids. Between the trimmed V and J ends, which lost 6 bases and 4 bases, there was a span of 15 bases. The germline V gene has CDR1 SNHLY and CDR2 FYNNEI. The CDR3 here is CASRTQAASYGYTF. CDR3 coding DNA: TGTGCCAGCAGGACCCAGGCAGCGAGCTATGGCTACACCTTC.

The genes are TRBV6-5 and TRBJ1-2; perhaps TRBD1 as D (6 bases). V was pared by 6 bases and J by 4 bases, with 18 bases between. This CDR3 comprises 15 residues. From germline, CDR1 is MNHEY and CDR2 SVGAGI. CDR3 amino acids: CASRLPTGQSYGYTF. The CDR3 bases are TGTGCCAGCAGACTTCCGACAGGACAAAGCTATGGCTACACCTTC.

This clone was recorded once. J is TRBJ1-1 and V is TRBV9; a possible D gene is TRBD1 (5 bases). The CDR3 spans 15 residues. Germline CDR1 reads SGDLS; CDR2 reads YYNGEE. V was trimmed by 0 bases and J by 0 bases, leaving 9 bases between them. CDR3 bases: TGTGCCAGCAGCGTAGGTCCCAGGGTGAACACTGAAGCTTTCTTT. Translated, it gives CASSVGPRVNTEAFF. The whole variable domain, filled in from reference TRBV9 and TRBJ1-1, reads DSGVTQTPKHLITATGQRVTLRCSPRSGDLSVYWYQQSLDQGLQFLIQYYNGEERAKGNILERFSAQQFPDLHSELNLSSLELGDSALYFCASSVGPRVNTEAFFGQGTRLTVV.

The chain is built from TRBV5-6 and TRBJ1-1; unclear D gene. CDR3 length: 12 amino acids. V was cut by 2 bases and J by 3 bases, with 5 bases left in between. Per the germline V gene, CDR1 is SGHDT and CDR2 is YYEEEE. The CDR3 DNA reads TGTGCCAGCAGCTTAGGGTACACTGAAGCTTTCTTT. Translated, it gives CASSLGYTEAFF.

The V and J genes are TRBV5-1 and TRBJ1-1; D unclear. With 0 bases removed from V and 8 bases from J, the gap between germline ends came to 8 bases. CDR1 is SGHRS, CDR2 YFSETQ, per germline. This CDR3 contains 12 residues. The CDR3 nucleotides are TGCGCCAGCAGCTTGGGTTCAGTGGAAGCTTTCTTT. Translating gives CASSLGSVEAFF.

Only a few counts were recorded for this clone. The chain employs TRBV4-3 and TRBJ1-1; D unclear. Germline V CDR1 and CDR2: LGHNA, YSLEER. This CDR3 is 16 amino acids long. Trimming took 0 bases from V and 5 from J, leaving 16 bases between them. The CDR3 loop reads CASSQDGPQPGTEAFF. The CDR3 nucleotides are TGCGCCAGCAGCCAAGATGGGCCCCAACCGGGAACTGAAGCTTTCTTT.

The rearrangement joins TRBV5-6 to TRBJ1-2, with 9 bases that match TRBD1. This CDR3 comprises 15 residues. CDR1 and CDR2 from the germline V gene are SGHDT and YYEEEE. V gave up 2 bases and J gave up 4 bases; unmatched junction bases: 6. CDR3 loop: CASSFDRGNIYGYTF. The CDR3 nucleotides read TGTGCCAGCAGCTTCGACAGGGGGAACATCTATGGCTACACCTTC.

V and J are TRBV9 and TRBJ2-6; D is unclear. The CDR3 sequence is 18 residues long. Germline V lookup: CDR1 SGDLS, CDR2 YYNGEE. V lost 0 bases, J lost 2 bases, and 15 bases lay in between. The CDR3 is CASSVVSLLLPGANVLTF. CDR3 DNA sequence: TGTGCCAGCAGCGTAGTGTCTTTACTCCTCCCTGGGGCCAACGTCCTGACTTTC. Full variable domain (rest looked up from reference TRBV9 and TRBJ2-6): DSGVTQTPKHLITATGQRVTLRCSPRSGDLSVYWYQQSLDQGLQFLIQYYNGEERAKGNILERFSAQQFPDLHSELNLSSLELGDSALYFCASSVVSLLLPGANVLTFGAGSRLTVL.

CDR3 DNA: TGTGCCAGCAGAAGCGGGCCCACCTGGAACACTGAAGCTTTCTTT. Its protein is CASRSGPTWNTEAFF. V is TRBV27 and J is TRBJ1-1; the D is unclear. The CDR3 covers 15 residues. The germline V and J ends were trimmed by 6 bases and 1 base, with 15 bases remaining between them. Germline assignment: CDR1 MNHEY and CDR2 SMNVEV (reference sequence).

This chain's CDR3 is CASGGVPGQTDNYGYTF. DNA for the CDR3: TGCGCCAGCGGGGGGGTCCCTGGCCAGACCGATAACTATGGCTACACCTTC. V is TRBV10-2 and J is TRBJ1-2, with D maybe TRBD1 (5 bases). Germline values: CDR1 WSHSY, CDR2 SAAADI. The CDR3 runs to 17 residues. V lost 8 bases, J lost 1 base, and 23 bases lay in between.

The chain has TRBV29-1 and TRBJ1-2; D is perhaps TRBD1 (5 bases). This CDR3 comprises 12 residues. The germline V gene has CDR1 SQVTM and CDR2 ANQGSEA. The V end was cut by 6 bases, the J end by 6 bases, with 14 bases between. In DNA, the CDR3 is TGCAGCGTGGCTGGGGGACCGCATGGCTACACCTTC. As protein: CSVAGGPHGYTF.

The V call is TRBV9, the J call TRBJ1-2; D call uncertain. The CDR3 spans 13 residues. V shed 4 bases and J shed 3 bases, with 10 bases lying between them. In germline, CDR1 is SGDLS, CDR2 YYNGEE. The CDR3 loop is CASSLRTDYGYTF. CDR3 sequence (DNA): TGTGCCAGCAGCTTACGGACGGACTATGGCTACACCTTC.

The table lists this clone with a few counts. V and J are TRBV19 and TRBJ2-1, with TRBD2 matching 10 bases. The CDR3 length is 17 residues. Germline V gives CDR1 LNHDA, CDR2 SQIVND (reference sequence). The V and J ends lost 10 bases and 6 bases, in that order; junction bases with no gene match: 18. CDR3: CATRYASGRDPTNEQFF. The CDR3 DNA sequence: TGTGCCACCCGCTACGCTAGCGGGAGAGATCCAACCAATGAGCAGTTCTTC.

The chain has TRBV7-3 and TRBJ2-1; a possible D gene is TRBD1 (6 bases). V was cut by 3 bases and J by 2 bases, with 14 bases left in between. Germline values: CDR1 SGHTA, CDR2 FQGTGA. The CDR3 sequence is 16 residues long. CDR3: CASSLTVGQTYNEQFF. The CDR3 nucleotides read TGTGCCAGCAGCTTGACCGTAGGACAGACCTACAATGAGCAGTTCTTC.

The V and J genes are TRBV5-6 and TRBJ2-1, with 9 positions matching TRBD2. This CDR3 is 17 amino acids long. Germline loops: CDR1 SGHDT, CDR2 YYEEEE. With V trimmed by 4 bases and J by 1 base, 9 bases remained unmatched. The CDR3 protein is CASSLEAAGGSYNEQFF. CDR3 coding DNA: TGTGCCAGCAGCCTGGAGGCAGCGGGAGGATCCTACAATGAGCAGTTCTTC.